This entry lists 5 T cell receptor beta chains sequenced from one sample in a study of T cell clonality in common variable immunodeficiency. The table came from immunoSEQ multiplex PCR; TCRdb's copy has only in-frame clones and leaves some out. The sample is made up of over 50,000 clones, none counted only once. Sequenced: peripheral blood mononuclear cells. The source of these receptors is a person aged 18 to 75 in good health.

The sample holds many counts of this clone. The missing CDR3 end, 3 residues past where the read stops, is filled in from the germline J gene. This rearrangement joins TRBV18 to TRBJ1-1; the match to TRBD1 covers 7 bases. Germline-derived CDR1 and CDR2 are KGHSH and LQKENI. The length of the CDR3 is 14 residues. V was clipped by 4 bases and J by 3 bases; unmatched bases: 5. The CDR3 is CASSRNDRDTEAFF. Partial CDR3 DNA: TGTGCCAGCTCACGTAATGACAGGGACACTGAA.

This clone has ten or more counts. The read finishes 3 residues shy of the CDR3 end, and the germline J gene is used to complete it. The chain couples TRBV7-8 to TRBJ2-7, with D unresolved. Trimming removed 3 bases from V and 3 bases from J, with 6 bases in between. Per germline, CDR1 SGHVS and CDR2 FQNEAQ. The CDR3 is made up of 12 amino acids. The CDR3 sequence: CASSLSFYEQYF. The CDR3 bases that were read are TGTGCCAGCAGCTTGTCTTTCTACGAG. The full variable domain, its missing parts supplied by reference TRBV7-8 and TRBJ2-7, is GAGVSQSPRYKVAKRGQDVALRCDPISGHVSLFWYQQALGQGPEFLTYFQNEAQLDKSGLPSDRFFAERPEGSVSTLKIQRTQQEDSAVYLCASSLSFYEQYFGPGTRLTVT.

This clone showed up just a few times. A much larger clone differs by one base, so this may be a read error. The read terminates 3 residues before the CDR3 end, so the remaining end is supplied by the germline J gene. The sample carries other DNA sequences with the same CDR3. V gene TRBV7-2 combines with J gene TRBJ1-3; 7 bases line up with TRBD1. This CDR3 comprises 16 residues. CDR1 SGHTA and CDR2 FQGNSA come from the germline V gene. CDR3 protein: CASSLAQGVSGNTIYF. The DNA read from the CDR3 is TGTGCCAGCAGCTTAGCCCAGGGGGTCTCCGGAAACACA.

This clone has a count of ten or more. From the germline J gene comes the end of the CDR3, since the read stops 3 residues before it. J is TRBJ1-1 and V is TRBV12-3 or TRBV12-4; 11 bases agree with TRBD1. This CDR3 comprises 14 residues. The sequenced CDR3 bases are TGTGCCAGCAGCCCACTCGGACAGGGGGCGCAG. It translates to CASSPLGQGAQ. In full, the CDR3 reads CASSPLGQGAQAFF.

In this sample, this clone turned up many times. The read ends 3 residues shy of where the CDR3 ends; the end is completed using the germline J gene. V usage is TRBV5-6 and J usage is TRBJ2-3; TRBD1 agrees at 7 bases. CDR1 is SGHDT and CDR2 is YYEEEE in the germline V gene. There are 15 residues in the CDR3. The V and J ends lost 4 bases and 2 bases, in that order; junction bases with no gene match: 7. CDR3 sequence reads: CASSPDRVDTDTQYF. CDR3 DNA, as far as it was read: TGTGCCAGCAGCCCAGACAGGGTGGACACAGATACG.